One and the same sample provided the 27 T cell receptor beta chains below, sequenced in a study of untreated major depressive disorder. Assay: immunoSEQ multiplex PCR; the TCRdb copy retains only in-frame clones and omits some. This table holds some 20,000 clones, more than 75% found once. Sample: CD4+ T cells from PBMCs. Receptor source: a woman in her thirties in good health.

The gene calls are TRBV4-3 and TRBJ1-3; 8 positions match TRBD1. Germline CDR1 is LGHNA and CDR2 is YSLEER. V lost 3 bases to trimming and J lost 3 bases; unmatched junction nucleotides: 10. This CDR3 spans 17 amino acids. CDR3 in amino acids: CASSQDRTGLDGNTIYF. As DNA, the CDR3 is TGCGCCAGCAGCCAGGACCGGACAGGGTTGGATGGAAACACCATATATTTT.

The table lists this clone with a few counts. This chain connects TRBV19 to TRBJ1-6; TRBD1 might be the D (6 bases). The CDR3 loop spans 16 amino acids. CDR1 is LNHDA, CDR2 SQIVND, per germline (reference sequence). Trimming removed 0 bases from V and 7 bases from J, with 13 bases in between. The CDR3 region has the DNA TGTGCCAGTAGTATAGATTTACAGGGCATCAATTCACCCCTCCACTTT. This translates into CASSIDLQGINSPLHF.

The chain carries TRBV10-3 and TRBJ1-1, with 9 bases fitting TRBD1. Germline V lookup: CDR1 ENHRY, CDR2 SYGVKD. The length of the CDR3 is 14 residues. J was trimmed by 4 bases and V by 2 bases; bases with no gene match: 2. The CDR3 DNA sequence: TGTGCCATCAGTGAGACGGGACAGGGCACTGAAGCTTTCTTT. This codes for CAISETGQGTEAFF.

The J gene is TRBJ1-5, the V gene TRBV30, with a possible D match to TRBD1 (5 bases). The germline V gene encodes CDR1 GTSNPN and CDR2 SVGIG (reference sequence). The CDR3 is made up of 15 amino acids. The V end was cut by 0 bases, the J end by 0 bases, with 9 bases between. The CDR3 spells CAWSVAGPSNQPQHF. CDR3 DNA sequence: TGTGCCTGGAGTGTGGCAGGGCCTAGCAATCAGCCCCAGCATTTT. Full variable domain (missing parts from reference TRBV30 and TRBJ1-5): SQTIHQWPATLVQPVGSPLSLECTVEGTSNPNLYWYRQAAGRGLQLLFYSVGIGQISSEVPQNLSASRPQDRQFILSSKKLLLSDSGFYLCAWSVAGPSNQPQHFGDGTRLSIL.

This clone was detected once. The chain joins TRBV7-2 to TRBJ2-1; D is unresolved. CDR1 SGHTA and CDR2 FQGNSA come from the germline V gene. The V end lost 2 bases, the J end lost 9 bases, and 11 bases lay between the germline ends. The CDR3 contains 13 residues. The CDR3 DNA reads TGTGCCAGCAGCTTATCAGCGCGAGGTGAGCAGTTCTTC. It translates to CASSLSARGEQFF.

The CDR3 DNA is TGCAGCGCCAGCGACAGTACTAATGAAAAACTGTTTTTT. It encodes CSASDSTNEKLFF. The chain is built from TRBV29-1 and TRBJ1-4; TRBD1 is a possible D gene (5 bases). This CDR3 is 13 amino acids long. CDR1 is SQVTM, CDR2 ANQGSEA, per germline. V lost 7 bases and J 2 bases, leaving 11 bases between the germline ends.

The chain recombines TRBV28 with TRBJ1-2, with D uncertain. CDR3 length: 14 residues. V lost 9 bases to trimming and J lost 2 bases, with 16 bases between them. Germline loops: CDR1 MDHEN, CDR2 SYDVKM. Here the CDR3 reads CASGAQDGNYGYTF. The CDR3 DNA follows: TGTGCCAGTGGAGCGCAAGACGGGAACTATGGCTACACCTTC.

The gene calls are TRBV30 and TRBJ1-3; maybe TRBD1 (5 bases). The CDR3 contains 13 residues. CDR1 GTSNPN and CDR2 SVGIG come from the germline V gene (reference sequence). V dropped 3 bases and J dropped 8 bases, with 14 bases sitting between them. The CDR3 nucleotides are TGTGCCTGGAGAAAGAAGGGGCTAGACACCATATATTTT. It codes for CAWRKKGLDTIYF.

The rearrangement uses TRBV19 and TRBJ1-2; 8 nucleotides align to TRBD1. V shed 1 base, J shed 6 bases, and the junction held 4 bases outside the gene matches. CDR1 and CDR2 (germline): LNHDA, SQIVND (reference sequence). The CDR3 length is 14 residues. The CDR3 DNA is TGTGCCAGTAGTATAGGCAGACAGGGGAATGGCTACACCTTC. Translation gives CASSIGRQGNGYTF.

The genes are TRBV27 and TRBJ1-6; 9 positions agree with TRBD1. Germline trimming cut 5 bases from V and 7 bases from J; bases unmatched to any gene: 6. This CDR3 has 15 residues. The germline V gene encodes CDR1 MNHEY and CDR2 SMNVEV (reference sequence). The CDR3 DNA sequence: TGTGCCAGCAGTGGGGGACAGGGTTACAATTCACCCCTCCACTTT. This codes for CASSGGQGYNSPLHF.

The V and J genes are TRBV19 and TRBJ1-2; TRBD1 matches at 10 bases. V shed 6 bases and J 6 bases; nucleotides not matched to a gene: 10. The CDR3 is made up of 15 amino acids. Germline values: CDR1 LNHDA, CDR2 SQIVND (reference sequence). The CDR3 spells CASRAGQGDQNGYTF. CDR3 coding DNA: TGTGCCAGTAGGGCCGGACAGGGGGATCAGAATGGCTACACCTTC.

This sequence joins TRBV6-5 and TRBJ2-1; 8 positions agree with TRBD2. The trim removed 6 bases at V and 5 bases at J, leaving 9 bases unmatched. The CDR3 is 15 residues long. Germline V gives CDR1 MNHEY, CDR2 SVGAGI. The CDR3 sequence: CASRPPGGPHNEQFF. The CDR3 nucleotides are TGTGCCAGCAGACCACCGGGGGGGCCCCACAATGAGCAGTTCTTC.

As concerns this clone: The junction differs from germline at one of its ends, possibly a read error. The J gene is TRBJ1-5, the V gene TRBV7-7, with a weak D call TRBD1 (5 bases). CDR1 and CDR2 from the germline V gene are SSHAT and FNYEAQ (reference sequence). CDR3 size: 17 residues. CDR3 coding DNA: TGTGCTAGCAGCTTAACAGAGTGTGGACACCGCAATCAGCCCCAGCATTTT. Translation gives CASSLTECGHRNQPQHF.

The chain couples TRBV6-1 to TRBJ2-3, with a possible D match to TRBD2 (5 bases). Germline CDR1 MNHNS, CDR2 SASEGT. Trimming took off 6 bases at V and 2 bases at J, with 15 bases between the two ends. This CDR3 region has 15 residues. The CDR3 nucleotides are TGTGCCAGCAGAGGTAGCGAGGGATTCACAGATACGCAGTATTTT. This sequence encodes CASRGSEGFTDTQYF.

The chain uses TRBV4-1 and TRBJ1-4; possible D gene TRBD1, 5 bases. CDR3 length: 17 amino acids. CDR1 is MGHRA, CDR2 YSYEKL, per germline. V gave up 0 bases and J gave up 6 bases, with 17 bases separating them. The CDR3 DNA sequence: TGCGCCAGCAGCCAAGATCAATTTGGGGGAGGCGATGAAAAACTGTTTTTT. Its protein is CASSQDQFGGGDEKLFF.

The chain employs TRBV9 and TRBJ2-5; 8 nucleotides agree with TRBD2. Germline loops: CDR1 SGDLS, CDR2 YYNGEE. The CDR3 is made up of 16 amino acids. V was clipped by 0 bases and J by 5 bases; unmatched bases: 9. The CDR3 region has the DNA TGTGCCAGCAGCGTAGGAAGTAGCGGGGATCGGGAGACCCAGTACTTC. It is translated as CASSVGSSGDRETQYF.

The chain combines TRBV5-1 with TRBJ1-6, with TRBD1 identical over 7 bases. CDR3 length: 14 amino acids. J gave up 7 bases and V 4 bases, and 5 bases lay outside the gene matches. Germline V lookup: CDR1 SGHRS, CDR2 YFSETQ. The CDR3 DNA follows: TGCGCCAGCAGCCTAGGGACAGTAAATTCACCCCTCCACTTT. Encoded protein: CASSLGTVNSPLHF.

The rearrangement uses TRBV19 and TRBJ1-4; the D is unclear. The germline V gene has CDR1 LNHDA and CDR2 SQIVND (reference sequence). V lost 0 bases to trimming and J lost 0 bases, with 17 bases between them. The length of the CDR3 is 19 residues. The CDR3 DNA reads as TGTGCCAGTAGTATAGATCCGATAGTCTACAGCGCAACTAATGAAAAACTGTTTTTT. It translates to CASSIDPIVYSATNEKLFF.

The V call is TRBV7-2, the J call TRBJ2-5; D ambiguous. The V end was cut by 0 bases, the J end by 5 bases, with 1 base between. The CDR3 loop spans 11 amino acids. Germline loops: CDR1 SGHTA, CDR2 FQGNSA. The CDR3 nucleotides are TGTGCCAGCAGCTTAGCGGAGACCCAGTACTTC. It codes for CASSLAETQYF.

V and J are TRBV7-8 and TRBJ1-5; possibly TRBD1 for D (6 bases). Between the trimmed V and J ends, which lost 3 bases and 3 bases, there was a span of 12 bases. The CDR3 is made up of 15 amino acids. Germline assignment: CDR1 SGHVS and CDR2 FQNEAQ. CDR3: CASSFLQGYNQPQHF. Here the CDR3 DNA reads TGTGCCAGCAGCTTTCTACAGGGTTACAATCAGCCCCAGCATTTT.

J is TRBJ2-7 and V is TRBV10-1; D is unclear. The CDR3 is 12 amino acids. From germline, CDR1 is WNHNN and CDR2 SYGVQD (reference sequence). V was cut by 8 bases and J by 4 bases, with 12 bases left in between. CDR3 loop: CASGDTSYEQYF. CDR3 DNA: TGCGCCAGCGGGGATACAAGTTACGAGCAGTACTTC.

The chain uses TRBV11-2 and TRBJ1-6; D is ambiguous. This CDR3 spans 15 amino acids. V was trimmed by 3 bases and J by 0 bases, leaving 6 bases between them. Germline assignment: CDR1 SGHAT and CDR2 FQNNGV. This chain's CDR3 is CASSLDSSYNSPLHF. In DNA, the CDR3 is TGTGCCAGCAGCTTGGATAGCTCCTATAATTCACCCCTCCACTTT. Supplemented by reference TRBV11-2 and TRBJ1-6, the full variable domain reads EAGVAQSPRYKIIEKRQSVAFWCNPISGHATLYWYQQILGQGPKLLIQFQNNGVVDDSQLPKDRFSAERLKGVDSTLKIQPAKLEDSAVYLCASSLDSSYNSPLHFGNGTRLTVT.

The CDR3 loop is CASSLDRPSYNEQFF. Written as DNA, the CDR3 is TGCGCCAGCAGCCTAGACAGGCCCTCCTACAATGAGCAGTTCTTC. The V gene is TRBV5-1, the J gene TRBJ2-1; possible D gene TRBD1, 6 bases. The CDR3 totals 15 residues. V was shortened by 4 bases and J by 0 bases, with 11 bases between the two germline ends. Per germline, CDR1 SGHRS and CDR2 YFSETQ.

This chain joins TRBV28 and TRBJ2-7, with TRBD1 as a possible D gene (5 bases). V lost 6 bases and J lost 0, with 18 bases in between. Germline-derived CDR1 and CDR2 are MDHEN and SYDVKM. This CDR3 region has 16 residues. The CDR3 coding sequence is TGTGCCAGCAGGGACCTCGGACATACGAACTCCTACGAGCAGTACTTC. Protein product: CASRDLGHTNSYEQYF.

The chain links TRBV5-1 to TRBJ2-5, with unresolved D. Germline CDR1 SGHRS, CDR2 YFSETQ. V lost 2 bases, J lost 2 bases, and 7 bases lay in between. The CDR3 totals 13 residues. CDR3 loop: CASSFFEQETQYF. DNA of the CDR3: TGCGCCAGCAGCTTTTTCGAACAAGAGACCCAGTACTTC.

This rearrangement joins TRBV29-1 to TRBJ1-2; D might be TRBD1 (6 bases). The CDR3 contains 11 residues. Per the germline V gene, CDR1 is SQVTM and CDR2 is ANQGSEA. V shed 6 bases and J shed 6 bases, with 11 bases lying between them. CDR3 bases: TGCAGCGTAGCAGGGGCAGATGGCTACACCTTC. It specifies CSVAGADGYTF.

This sequence joins TRBV5-5 and TRBJ1-1; D remains ambiguous. The length of the CDR3 is 13 residues. V was cut by 4 bases and J by 4 bases, with 11 bases left in between. Germline V CDR1 and CDR2: SGHKS, YYEKEE (reference sequence). The CDR3 DNA reads TGTGCCAGCAGCGGCTCTACGGGCACTGAAGCTTTCTTT. Translating gives CASSGSTGTEAFF.